The rows below give T cell receptor beta chains drawn from one sample of a study of regulatory T cells in long-lasting Graves disease. Via MiXCR, TCRdb re-called the multiplex PCR reads, giving one row per CDR3 protein. In the table there are about 470,000 distinct CDR3 sequences, roughly 21% of which are singletons. The sample was peripheral blood mononuclear cells (PBMCs), taken when the disease was refractory, from a patient treated with antithyroid drugs. Source of these receptors: a female donor with Graves disease. CDR3s include the opening cysteine and the closing phenylalanine or tryptophan. Fields, in order: clone size, V gene, D gene, J gene, CDR3 DNA, CDR3 protein. The D gene is left open where the match is weak. Some rows have no size entry. The others give once, few or many, or a class for an expanded clone.

>many|TRBV19|NA|TRBJ2-6
TGTGCCAGTAGTATCCTAGTTGGATCTGGGGCCAACGTCCTGACTTTC
CASSILVGSGANVLTF
>many|TRBV28|NA|TRBJ2-2
TGTGCCAGCAGTTTTCAGGGAAGCACCGGGGAGCTGTTTTTT
CASSFQGSTGELFF
>many|TRBV28|NA|TRBJ1-2
TGTGCCAGCAGCGTGCGAGGGAATGACTACGGCTACACCTTC
CASSVRGNDYGYTF
>NA|TRBV4-1|NA|TRBJ1-1
TGCGCCAGCAGCCGAATGACCGAGATGAACACTGAAGCTTTCTTT
CASSRMTEMNTEAFF
>NA|TRBV10-3|NA|TRBJ1-2
TGTGCCACCGGACGGCAGAGTGACTATGGCTACACCTTC
CATGRQSDYGYTF
>many|TRBV24-1|NA|TRBJ1-2
TGTGCCACCAGTGACTTATATGGCTACACCTTC
CATSDLYGYTF
>NA|TRBV30|NA|TRBJ1-2
TGTGCCTGGAGCGGAACCTTGGGAGGGAACTATGGCTACACCTTC
CAWSGTLGGNYGYTF
>few|TRBV5-1|NA|TRBJ1-5
TGCGCCAGCAGCGTTTTAGACTCGTTAAATCAGCCCCAGCATTTT
CASSVLDSLNQPQHF
>many|TRBV6-1|NA|TRBJ2-6
TGTGCCAGCAGTAGAGACTCTGGGGCCAACGTCCTGACTTTC
CASSRDSGANVLTF
>many|TRBV14|NA|TRBJ1-2
TGTGCCAGCAGCCAGCTCAGGGCGGTCGACTATGGCTACACCTTC
CASSQLRAVDYGYTF
>NA|TRBV6-1|NA|TRBJ2-7
TGTGCCAGCAGTACCTCCCACGAGCAGTACTTC
CASSTSHEQYF
>many|TRBV30|TRBD1|TRBJ1-5
TGTGCCTGGAGTGGGGACAGGGATCAGCCCCAGCATTTT
CAWSGDRDQPQHF
>many|TRBV12-3/TRBV12-4|NA|TRBJ2-5
TGTGCCAGCAGTTTAGCGGGACCCCAAGAGACCCAGTACTTC
CASSLAGPQETQYF
>many|TRBV6-1|NA|TRBJ2-7
TGTGCCAGCGTAAGCCGGCCTTCTCTAGGCTACGAGCAGTACTTC
CASVSRPSLGYEQYF
>many|TRBV28|NA|TRBJ2-7
TGTGCCAGCAGCCCCGTGGGGGGCGGGGACGAGCAGTACTTC
CASSPVGGGDEQYF
>many|TRBV28|TRBD1|TRBJ2-5
TGTGCCAGCAGTCCAGGACAGGAATTTGCGACCCAGTACTTC
CASSPGQEFATQYF
>many|TRBV19|NA|TRBJ1-5
TGTGCCAGTAGTCTCGACAGGAGCAATCAGCCCCAGCATTTT
CASSLDRSNQPQHF